This TCR beta chain was sequenced during a study of blood T cell repertoires in COVID-19. Across the whole study: Samples of COVID-19 (acute and convalescent) were obtained from the United States, Italy and Spain. From T cells, B-cell-depleted T cells, or PBMCs came the material, which was cDNA or gDNA.

The CDR3 loop spans 15 amino acids. The V segment lost 3 bases and the J segment 5 bases; nucleotides outside the gene matches: 7. CDR1 and CDR2 from the germline V gene are GTSNPN and SVGIG (reference sequence). Per the original methods: Reference gene primer amplification gave nucleated cell count estimates. Generated by immunoSEQ multiplex PCR, the TCRdb table keeps only in-frame clones and is missing some. The V and J calls and clone size were taken over from that table, and D and trimming were inferred from the DNA. The sample has fewer than 300,000 clones, around 89% seen once; the top ten hold roughly 0.8%.

The sample taken for sequencing was peripheral blood. This TCR was sampled from a man aged 30-40 years with acute or convalescent COVID-19. The V gene is TRBV30, the J gene TRBJ1-6, with 7 bases matching TRBD1. The CDR3 bases are TGTGCCTGGAGCGCAGGGACAGCCAATAATTCACCCCTCCACTTT. It translates to CAWSAGTANNSPLHF.